This TCR beta chain stems from a study of beta chain features in type 1 diabetes. The V gene's germline CDR1 is SEHNR and CDR2 FQNEAQ (reference sequence). V dropped 1 base and J dropped 5 bases, with 14 bases sitting between them. The CDR3 has 15 amino acids. Remarks on this clone: Its antigen remains unidentified.

Study observations and caveats: TCRB CDR3s were moderately but significantly shorter in Type 1 diabetes patients in all four CD4+ subsets.

Sequencing targeted expressed TCRB transcripts, as all isolated RNA had been reverse transcribed. Clones were sequenced by immunoSEQ multiplex PCR, and TCRdb holds only the in-frame ones, with some missing. The sample holds roughly 300,000 clones, 14% seen once. Sequencing was carried out using naive CD4+ T cells from blood. The chain joins TRBV7-9 to TRBJ1-2; D ambiguous. This TCR was sampled from a man aged 25-45 years with type 1 diabetes. CDR3 DNA sequence: TGTGCCAGCAGCTTAGGCCCGGAAGAGCGTTATGGCTACACCTTC. It yields the protein CASSLGPEERYGYTF.